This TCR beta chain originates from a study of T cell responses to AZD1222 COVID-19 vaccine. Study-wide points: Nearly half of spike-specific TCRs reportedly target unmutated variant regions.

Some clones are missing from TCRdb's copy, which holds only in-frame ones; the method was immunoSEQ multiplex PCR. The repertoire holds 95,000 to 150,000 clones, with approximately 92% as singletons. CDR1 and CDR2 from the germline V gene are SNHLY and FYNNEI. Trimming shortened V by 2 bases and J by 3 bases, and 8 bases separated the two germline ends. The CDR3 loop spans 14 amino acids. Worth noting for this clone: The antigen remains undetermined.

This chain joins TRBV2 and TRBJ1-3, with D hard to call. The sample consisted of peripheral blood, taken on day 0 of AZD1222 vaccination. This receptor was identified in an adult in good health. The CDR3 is CASSERQVGNTIYF. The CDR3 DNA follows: TGTGCCAGCAGTGAAAGGCAGGTTGGAAACACCATATATTTT.